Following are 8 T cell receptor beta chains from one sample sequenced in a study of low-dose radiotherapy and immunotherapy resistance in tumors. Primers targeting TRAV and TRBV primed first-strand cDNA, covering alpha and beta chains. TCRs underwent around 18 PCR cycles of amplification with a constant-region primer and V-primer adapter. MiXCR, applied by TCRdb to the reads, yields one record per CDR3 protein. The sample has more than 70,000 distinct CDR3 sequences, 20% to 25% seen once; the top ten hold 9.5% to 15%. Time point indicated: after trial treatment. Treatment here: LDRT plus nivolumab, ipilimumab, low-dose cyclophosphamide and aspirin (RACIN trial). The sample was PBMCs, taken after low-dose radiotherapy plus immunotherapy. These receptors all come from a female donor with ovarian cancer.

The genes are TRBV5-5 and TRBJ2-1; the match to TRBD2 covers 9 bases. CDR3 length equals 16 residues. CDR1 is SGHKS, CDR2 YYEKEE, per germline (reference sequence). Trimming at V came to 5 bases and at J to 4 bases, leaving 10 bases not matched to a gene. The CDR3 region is CASSSIAGEAYNEQFF. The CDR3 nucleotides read TGTGCCAGCAGTTCTATAGCGGGAGAGGCTTACAATGAGCAGTTCTTC.

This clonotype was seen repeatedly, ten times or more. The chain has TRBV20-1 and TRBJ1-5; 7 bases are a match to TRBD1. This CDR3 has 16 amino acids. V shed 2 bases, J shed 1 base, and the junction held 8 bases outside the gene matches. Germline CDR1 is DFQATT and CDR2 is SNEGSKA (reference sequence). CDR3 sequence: CSARYSRGLSNQPQHF. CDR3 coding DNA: TGCAGTGCTAGATATTCCAGGGGGTTAAGCAATCAGCCCCAGCATTTT.

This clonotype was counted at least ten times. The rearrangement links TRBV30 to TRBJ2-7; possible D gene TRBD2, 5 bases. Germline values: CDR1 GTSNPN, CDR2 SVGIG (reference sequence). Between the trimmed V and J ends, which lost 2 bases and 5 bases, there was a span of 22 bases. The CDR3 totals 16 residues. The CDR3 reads CAWSRLGVAPRNEQYF. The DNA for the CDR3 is TGTGCCTGGAGTCGGCTCGGGGTCGCCCCCCGCAACGAGCAGTACTTC.

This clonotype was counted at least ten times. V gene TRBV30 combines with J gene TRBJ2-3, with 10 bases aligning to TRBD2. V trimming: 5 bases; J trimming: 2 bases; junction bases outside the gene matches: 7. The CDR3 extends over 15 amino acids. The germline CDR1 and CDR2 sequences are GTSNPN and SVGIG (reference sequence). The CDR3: CAWYPLAGDTDTQYF. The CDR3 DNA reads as TGTGCCTGGTATCCGCTAGCGGGAGACACAGATACGCAGTATTTT.

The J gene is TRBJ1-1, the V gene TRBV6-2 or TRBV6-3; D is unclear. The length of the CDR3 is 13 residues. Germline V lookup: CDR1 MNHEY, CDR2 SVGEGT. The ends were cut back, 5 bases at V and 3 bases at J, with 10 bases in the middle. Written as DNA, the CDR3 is TGTGCCAGCAGTGAGGTTTCCTACACTGAAGCTTTCTTT. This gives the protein CASSEVSYTEAFF.

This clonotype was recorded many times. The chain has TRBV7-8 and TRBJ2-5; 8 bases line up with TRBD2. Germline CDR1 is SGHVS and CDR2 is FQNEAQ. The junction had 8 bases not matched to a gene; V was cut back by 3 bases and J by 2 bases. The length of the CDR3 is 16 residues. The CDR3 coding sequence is TGTGCCAGCAGCTTGATTTTAGGGACTAGACAAGAGACCCAGTACTTC. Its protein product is CASSLILGTRQETQYF.

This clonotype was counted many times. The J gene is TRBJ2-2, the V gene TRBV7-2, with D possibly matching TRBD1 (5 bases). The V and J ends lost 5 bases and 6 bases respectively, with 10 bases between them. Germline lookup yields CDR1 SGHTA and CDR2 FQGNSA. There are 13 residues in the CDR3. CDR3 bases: TGTGCCAGCAGCCGAGACAGAGCCGGGGAGCTGTTTTTT. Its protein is CASSRDRAGELFF.

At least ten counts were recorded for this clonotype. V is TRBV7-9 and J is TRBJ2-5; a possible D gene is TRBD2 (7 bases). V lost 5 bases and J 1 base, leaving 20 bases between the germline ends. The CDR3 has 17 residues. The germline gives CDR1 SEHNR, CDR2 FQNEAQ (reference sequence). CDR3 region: CASSLGGGSKPQETQYF. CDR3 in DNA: TGTGCCAGCAGCCTGGGCGGGGGCTCAAAACCCCAAGAGACCCAGTACTTC.